This T cell receptor (beta chain) was documented in a study of cytomegalovirus exposure and HLA in healthy donors (dated by TCRdb to between 2016 and 2019). The study in broad terms: According to an earlier analysis of a few hundred of the donors, 150 million to 200 million T cells yielded 117 million unique TCR beta sequences and about 300 Gb of sequence data. Roughly 310 gigabases of sequencing data and some 85 million unique TCR sequences were included in an early release covering about 700 HLA-typed donors. The genetic ancestry cluster associated with self-reported Caucasian donors included roughly 84% of the approximately 430 genotyped donors. The study was designed to test whether signatures of past pathogen exposure could be identified by cataloging public T cell receptors. The study profiled the T cell repertoires of under 700 subjects by immunosequencing and related them to cytomegalovirus serostatus. In addition to the first cohort of 666 subjects, a separate validation cohort of over 90 different subjects was used. To predict cytomegalovirus infection status, the study combined high-throughput TCR immunosequencing, statistical association of individual TCRs with disease status, and machine learning. A later analysis re-analyzed previously published TCR beta repertoires from roughly 630 donors and added high-resolution HLA genotyping to study TCR occurrence patterns. In the later analysis, no new phenotypic data were used to find candidate immune exposures; instead, reliance was placed on TCR beta sequences and their occurrence across donors. In an earlier analysis of a few hundred of the donors, high-throughput TCR beta sequencing was used to judge whether each TCR beta V gene segment behaved as functional or pseudogenic. Donor age, sex, ethnicity and CMV serostatus were compiled together with the repertoire data. A later genetic analysis used genome-wide SNP genotypes for about 60% of the roughly 700 donors, treating that subset as a discovery cohort. All discovery cohort repertoires had been generated using a single sequencing platform. HLA typing included class I and class II loci at four-digit resolution. Typing coverage varied by locus: about 620-640 donors for A, B, C, DRB1 and DQB1; about 520 for DQA1; about 570 for DPA1; around 490 for DPB1. Four to six DR-DQ haplotypes were handled as single units for association and clustering, since linkage in the cohort was strong. Among some 400 genotyped donors of the cohort, an average of approximately 240,000 unique TCR beta nucleotide sequences was sequenced per donor, of which roughly 17% were non-productive. Results and caveats for the whole study, not just this receptor: A later analysis found that TCR association rates varied across HLA loci, with DRB1 alleles showing the most associated TCRs and HLA-C alleles the fewest. Most CMV-associated TCR beta chains appeared to be HLA-restricted in a later analysis, and the HLA associations seemed to be driven largely by CMV exposure. Across donors, most TCR sequences were observed very rarely, whereas some public TCRs were present in many individuals. In this cohort, only TCR beta chains were sequenced, and detectable features were limited by the absence of alpha or paired-chain data. The classifier was reported to diagnose cytomegalovirus status with high specificity and sensitivity in both the original cohort and the validation cohort. A later analysis found that HLA-associated TCR beta chains were more clonally expanded and had lower generation probabilities than equally common non-associated chains. Correlated functional status among segregating V segments might reflect linkage disequilibrium, but an unknown experimental factor could not be ruled out. A further reported finding was that TCR beta sequences accurately predicted the HLA-A and HLA-B alleles for most subjects in the first cohort. The authors suggested that the approach could potentially be generalized to other disease states and immunological phenotypes. Several of the top co-occurrence clusters appeared to be linked to parvovirus B19, influenza, CMV and Epstein-Barr virus, according to a later analysis. Some IMGT-functional V segments, including TRBV6-2 and TRBV6-3, could not be told apart with the 87-base-pair reads, so those segments were excluded. In a later genetic analysis, a missense DCLRE1C variant was associated with V-gene and J-gene trimming of TCR beta chains, and the association was replicated in an independent cohort. Sequencing depth was assumed to be roughly uniform across donors in the presence/absence analyses, though that assumption may not hold. In an earlier analysis of 450 to 750 of the donors, most TCR beta V segments appeared in productive rearrangements about 87% or about 30% of the time, broadly matching IMGT annotations. The earlier analysis of a few hundred of the donors excluded roughly 17 rarely observed V segments, including chromosome 9 orphons, because counts were too low. In a later genetic analysis, fewer N-insertions in productive TCRs were reported among donors in an Asian-associated ancestry cluster than the 666-donor mean. Because some donors lacked HLA typing at each locus, the association tests relied only on the typed subset. CMV serostatus was the only immune exposure information available for the cohort. When HLA alleles, especially DR and DQ, strongly co-occurred, TCR associations were difficult to assign to individual alleles. A cluster of highly shared sequence variants was judged likely to represent a technical artifact of the sequencing pipeline. In vitro tests confirmed that a few of the cytomegalovirus-associated TCR beta chains recognize cytomegalovirus antigens. Specific HLA alleles were associated with 15,000 to 20,000 TCR beta sequences at a false discovery rate of 0.05 in a later analysis. The study gave a list of 150 to 200 TCR beta chains associated with cytomegalovirus.

In total, around 600 healthy bone marrow donors made up the cohort. Cohort members were all nominally healthy when sampled, although unrecorded immune exposures were likely present. The donor tested CMV seronegative, placing the donor among the 300 to 400 seronegative members of the cohort. A peripheral blood sample was collected from each donor, and TCR beta sequencing was performed on peripheral blood mononuclear cells. Genomic DNA extraction from the blood cell samples was performed with the Qiagen DNeasy Blood Extraction Kit. Libraries were made using the immunoSEQ multiplex PCR assay. A mixture of 60 forward primers for TCR Vbeta segments and 13 reverse primers for TCR Jbeta segments was used in the multiplex PCR. The CDR3 region of rearranged TCR beta genes was amplified from genomic DNA with a multiplex PCR assay. Amplified TCR beta libraries were sequenced as 87-base-pair reads on the Illumina HiSeq System. The paper's data handling went like this. Across the roughly 640 repertoires, a later analysis counted approximately 75 million unique TCR beta chains, roughly 11 million of which were shared by at least two donors. Raw reads were error-corrected and collapsed into unique sequences with a nearest-neighbor algorithm that merged closely related sequences to remove PCR and sequencing errors. To assign V, D and J gene segments, CDR3 sequences were aligned to IMGT reference sequences. For a sequence to be retained, at least a six-nucleotide match to both a V gene segment and a J gene segment was required. A rearrangement counted as productive if the CDR3 had no stop codons and remained in frame with V and J, and every other rearrangement counted as non-productive. CDR3 was defined by IMGT convention, running from the second conserved V-encoded cysteine to the conserved J-encoded phenylalanine. The earlier analysis of around 640 of the donors excluded sequences that lacked an unambiguous match to a single V gene segment. In an earlier analysis of some 590 of the donors, a V segment was called functional when productive rearrangements were above 56.7%, and segregating when the standard deviation between donors exceeded 5%. To diagnose cytomegalovirus status from the catalog of TCR beta chain sequences, a statistical classification framework was built. A later analysis assigned V and J genes by comparing TCR nucleotide sequences with IMGT/GENE-DB human TR gene sequences. In a later analysis, CDR3 sequences and most-parsimonious VDJ recombination scenarios were assigned using the TCRdist pipeline. In a later analysis, every TCR beta chain was defined by the combination of its CDR3 amino acid sequence and its V-gene family, and reads without a unique V-gene family were dropped. To address suspected cross-contamination and a sequencing artifact, a later analysis removed around 600 highly shared, low-generation-probability nucleotide sequences. A later analysis calculated a clonal expansion index for each public chain from normalized within-repertoire ranks of inferred template counts. In a later analysis, generation probabilities were computed using a VDJ recombination model fitted to out-of-frame rearrangements, and the results were checked against IGoR. In a later analysis, hypergeometric tests were used to score TCR-TCR, TCR-HLA and TCR-CMV co-occurrence, with a repertoire-size bias correction applied to TCR pairs. A later analysis estimated false discovery rates by permuting HLA or CMV assignments 20 times. In a later analysis, co-occurring TCRs were grouped with DBSCAN, and TCRdist sequence similarity was added when clustering was performed within HLA-allele-positive subsets. Co-occurrence clustering excluded repertoires with fewer than 30,000 or more than 120,000 public chains, plus five with anomalous nucleotide sharing. TCRdb obtained this table from immuneACCESS and retained in-frame rearrangements with V and J assigned. These tables miss some clones; where compared with another copy, unresolved V genes account for less than half of the shortfall, and the remainder is unexplained. Clone size and the V and J calls come from that table; the DNA yielded D and trimming. The table for this sample lists 130,000 to 150,000 clones; around 10% of them were counted only once. The biggest ten clones account for 1.5% to 2% of the sample.

This clone was counted only a few times. There is no known antigen for this receptor. Base qualities were left out, and no much larger clone turns up one base away. In the germline V gene (reference sequence), CDR1 corresponds to SGHNT and CDR2 to YYREEE. The CDR3 runs 14 amino acids, cysteine and phenylalanine included. CDR3 DNA only is kept here, 42 bases in frame from base 1. V has 3 bases trimmed and J has 3 bases trimmed; junction bases matching no gene number 5. The chain uses TRBV5-4 and TRBJ2-7; TRBD1 fits 8 bases in the junction. Sequencing used PBMCs. The sequence was collected from a male donor in good health and CMV-seronegative. The CDR3 protein: CASSSQGAFYEQYF. The DNA is as follows: TGTGCCAGCAGCTCGCAGGGGGCGTTCTACGAGCAGTACTTC.